This TCR beta chain was recorded in a study of beta chain features in type 1 diabetes. Study-wide findings and caveats: Reduced insertions and increased deletions marked VDJ junctions in type 1 diabetes patients.

Of note for this clone: Its target is unknown.

Expressed TCRB transcripts got sequenced, as all isolated RNA was reverse transcribed. Assay: immunoSEQ multiplex PCR; the TCRdb copy retains only in-frame clones and omits some. The repertoire consists of roughly 140,000 clones, with approximately 52% occurring once and the leading ten covering over 0.4%. Germline CDR1 reads MNHNS; CDR2 reads SASEGT. V gave up 4 bases and J gave up 3 bases; unmatched junction bases: 8. The length of the CDR3 is 15 residues. The TCR comes from a man younger than 30 in good health. This chain joins TRBV6-1 and TRBJ1-2; TRBD1 agrees at 7 bases. Sequenced input: Tregs from blood. In DNA, the CDR3 is TGTGCCAGCAGTGTCCAGTCAACAGGGGACTATGGCTACACCTTC. It specifies CASSVQSTGDYGYTF.